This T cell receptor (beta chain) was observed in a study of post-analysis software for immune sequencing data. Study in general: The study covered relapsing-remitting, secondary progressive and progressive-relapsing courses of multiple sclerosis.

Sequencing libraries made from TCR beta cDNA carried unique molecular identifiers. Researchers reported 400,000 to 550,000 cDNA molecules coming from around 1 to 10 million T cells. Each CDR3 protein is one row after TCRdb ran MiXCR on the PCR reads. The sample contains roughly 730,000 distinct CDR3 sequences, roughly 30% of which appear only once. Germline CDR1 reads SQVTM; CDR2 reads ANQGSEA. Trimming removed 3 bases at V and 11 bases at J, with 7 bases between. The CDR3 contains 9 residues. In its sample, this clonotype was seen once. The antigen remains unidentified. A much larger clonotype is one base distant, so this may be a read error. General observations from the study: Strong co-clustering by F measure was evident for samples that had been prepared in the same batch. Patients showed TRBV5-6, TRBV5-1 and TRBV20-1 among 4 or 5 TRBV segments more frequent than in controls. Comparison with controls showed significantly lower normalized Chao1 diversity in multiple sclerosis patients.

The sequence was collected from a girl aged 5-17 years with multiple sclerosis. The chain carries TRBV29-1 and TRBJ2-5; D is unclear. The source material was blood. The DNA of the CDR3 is TGCAGCGTTGACATCGGGCAGTACTTC. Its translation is CSVDIGQYF.